The rows below give T cell receptor beta chains drawn from one sample of a study of response to subunit inactivated influenza vaccine. Each CDR3 protein gets one entry after TCRdb re-called the RT-PCR reads with MiXCR. The table has almost 600,000 distinct CDR3 sequences, less than 15% seen once. The specimen comprised PBMCs from blood, sampled 11 to 12 days after vaccination. These receptor sequences come from a man aged 45-65 years who received an inactivated influenza vaccine. The CDR3 runs from the conserved cysteine through the conserved F or W. D genes are given only for firm matches. Size tells how often a clone was seen (once, few, many) or the class of an expanded clone, and some rows leave it out.

abundance	d_gene	j_gene	v_gene	CDR3nt	CDR3aa
.	.	TRBJ2-5	TRBV21-1	TGTGCCAGCAGCCCCAACCCTGGGACAGGGAGGCCGACCCAGTACTTC	CASSPNPGTGRPTQYF
.	TRBD1	TRBJ1-5	TRBV20-1	TGCAGTGCTGGGGAGAGACAGGGCCAGCCCCAGCATTTT	CSAGERQGQPQHF
.	.	TRBJ2-7	TRBV7-2	TGTGCCAGCAGCGCCCAGGGGGGGCCCTACGAGCAGTACTTC	CASSAQGGPYEQYF
.	.	TRBJ1-2	TRBV25-1	TGTGCCAGCAGTGAAGGGGGATATAACTATGGCTACACCTTC	CASSEGGYNYGYTF
.	.	TRBJ1-5	TRBV20-1	TGCAGTGCTGGATACAGGGATTGGGATCAGCCCCAGCATTTT	CSAGYRDWDQPQHF
few	.	TRBJ2-2	TRBV20-1	TGCAGTGCTAGAGCCTCTAGCAGCGCGAACACCGGGGAGCTGTTTTTT	CSARASSSANTGELFF
.	.	TRBJ2-4	TRBV28	TGTGCCAGCAGTCCCTCGCCTCGGGGGAAGGACTTC	CASSPSPRGKDF
few	.	TRBJ1-1	TRBV3-1	TGTGCCAGCAGCCAAGAGTACGGGGTTATGAACACTGAAGCTTTCTTT	CASSQEYGVMNTEAFF
few	.	TRBJ1-5	TRBV20-1	TGCAGTGCTAGCACAGGGCCCAATCAGCCCCAGCATTTT	CSASTGPNQPQHF
.	TRBD1	TRBJ2-7	TRBV28	TGTGCCAGCAGTTACAGGGGGCAGCACGAGCAGTACTTC	CASSYRGQHEQYF
few	.	TRBJ2-3	TRBV4-3	TGCGCCAGCAGCCAAGGGGGGGCGTTGGCAGATACGCAGTATTTT	CASSQGGALADTQYF
many	.	TRBJ2-1	TRBV6-2/TRBV6-3	TGTGCCAGCAGTATGGGTCGCATCGGGCAGTTCTTC	CASSMGRIGQFF
few	TRBD2	TRBJ2-1	TRBV14	TGTGCCAGCAGCCGTTTACCGGGACTAGCTATGCATGAGCAGTTCTTC	CASSRLPGLAMHEQFF
few	TRBD1	TRBJ2-2	TRBV20-1	TGCAGTGCTAGCCCGACAGGGTCGAGGACCGGGGAGCTGTTTTTT	CSASPTGSRTGELFF
few	TRBD1	TRBJ1-2	TRBV12-3/TRBV12-4	TGTGCCAGCGGGGACAGGGGGCTAGATGTAAATGGCTACACCTTC	CASGDRGLDVNGYTF
many	TRBD2	TRBJ2-1	TRBV5-1	TGCGCCAGCAGCGGAGTAGCGGGAGGGGAAAATGAGCAGTTCTTC	CASSGVAGGENEQFF
.	TRBD1	TRBJ2-1	TRBV12-3/TRBV12-4	TGTGCCAGCAGTTTAGCAGGGGGCGCAGCCAATGAGCAGTTCTTC	CASSLAGGAANEQFF
.	.	TRBJ2-1	TRBV19	TGTGCCAGTAGTATGAGGGACAATGAGCAGTTCTTC	CASSMRDNEQFF
many	.	TRBJ2-7	TRBV11-2	TGTGCCAGCAGGGGGTCAAGGAGACGCTCCTACGAGCAGTACTTC	CASRGSRRRSYEQYF
few	.	TRBJ2-5	TRBV12-3/TRBV12-4	TGTGCCAGCAGTTTGGGCAGGGGGGGGACCCAGTACTTC	CASSLGRGGTQYF
.	TRBD2	TRBJ2-7	TRBV5-6	TGTGCCAGCAGCCCCGTCCGAGCGGGAGGCGAGCAGTACTTC	CASSPVRAGGEQYF
few	TRBD1	TRBJ2-5	TRBV5-1	TGCGCCAGCAGCTTTACAGGGGGCTCAGAGACCCAGTACTTC	CASSFTGGSETQYF
.	.	TRBJ2-2	TRBV6-6	TGTGCCAGCACCATTTACGGGGCCGGGGAGCTGTTTTTT	CASTIYGAGELFF
few	.	TRBJ1-1	TRBV6-1	TGTGCCACCAATGGGGGACGGCCGAACACTGAAGCTTTCTTT	CATNGGRPNTEAFF
few	TRBD1	TRBJ1-2	TRBV5-1	TGCGCCAGCAGCCGGGCCGGGACAGGCAACTATGGCTACACCTTC	CASSRAGTGNYGYTF
few	.	TRBJ1-1	TRBV20-1	TGCAGTCCTGGGGGGTGGACTGAAGCTTTCTTT	CSPGGWTEAFF
.	.	TRBJ2-3	TRBV2	TGTGCCAGCAGTGAATGGGCCCCCGCGGATACGCAGTATTTT	CASSEWAPADTQYF
.	.	TRBJ2-3	TRBV25-1	TGTGCCAGCAGTTCCACCCTGGGGAATCCCACAGATACGCAGTATTTT	CASSSTLGNPTDTQYF
.	TRBD2	TRBJ2-7	TRBV3-1	TGTGCCAGCAGCCAAGATTCGGCTAGCGGGAGGGCCAAGCTAAACGAGCAGTACTTC	CASSQDSASGRAKLNEQYF
once	TRBD1	TRBJ2-7	TRBV5-1	TGCGCCAGCAGCTCTTCTACCCCGGGACAGATCTACGAGCAGTACTTC	CASSSSTPGQIYEQYF
few	.	TRBJ2-5	TRBV14	TGTGCCAGCAGCCAATACCAAGATGCGACCCAGTACTTC	CASSQYQDATQYF
few	.	TRBJ1-3	TRBV2	TGTGCCAGCAGCCTCAAAACTGGAAACACCATATATTTT	CASSLKTGNTIYF
many	.	TRBJ2-7	TRBV5-5	TGTGCCAGCAGCAGGCTGGGGGGTGACGGAGCCTACGAGCAGTACTTC	CASSRLGGDGAYEQYF
few	TRBD1	TRBJ2-4	TRBV6-2/TRBV6-3	TGTGCCAGCAGAAGCCCGACAGGGTTCAAAAACATTCAGTACTTC	CASRSPTGFKNIQYF
many	.	TRBJ2-1	TRBV5-1	TGCGCCAGCAGCTTGGGGGGGCTAGCGGCCTACAATGAGCAGTTCTTC	CASSLGGLAAYNEQFF
few	TRBD1	TRBJ1-5	TRBV12-3/TRBV12-4	TGTGCCAGCAGTTTCAGGGGGGGACAGTATAGCAATCAGCCCCAGCATTTT	CASSFRGGQYSNQPQHF
.	TRBD1	TRBJ2-7	TRBV7-9	TGTGCCAGCACCACAGGGGGCGACGAGCAGTACTTC	CASTTGGDEQYF
.	.	TRBJ1-1	TRBV6-5	TGTGCCAGCAGTTACCCCACCGGGAACACTGAAGCTTTCTTT	CASSYPTGNTEAFF
.	.	TRBJ1-2	TRBV4-3	TGCGCCAGCAGCCAAGAGAGTGACACATTCTATGGCTACACCTTC	CASSQESDTFYGYTF
many	TRBD2	TRBJ2-7	TRBV24-1	TGTGCCACCAGTGATTTTAACCCGACTAGCGGGAGTTACGAGCAGTACTTC	CATSDFNPTSGSYEQYF
many	TRBD2	TRBJ2-1	TRBV7-8	TGTGCCAGCAGCTTAGACCCGATAGCGGGTGAGCAGTTCTTC	CASSLDPIAGEQFF
few	TRBD1	TRBJ1-6	TRBV3-1	TGTGCCAGCAGCCAAGCGGACAGGGTGTCACCCCTCCACTTT	CASSQADRVSPLHF
.	.	TRBJ1-5	TRBV20-1	TGCAGTGCACGGACGGACGTGACGCCCCAGCATTTT	CSARTDVTPQHF
.	TRBD2	TRBJ2-7	TRBV4-2	TGTGCCAGCAGCCAAGATGAACTAGCGGGGAACGAGCAGTACTTC	CASSQDELAGNEQYF
.	TRBD1	TRBJ2-3	TRBV24-1	TGTGCCACCAGTGACCAGACAGGGGCGACAGATACGCAGTATTTT	CATSDQTGATDTQYF
.	TRBD2	TRBJ2-3	TRBV9	TGTGCCAGCAGCGTAGGCCTGACTAGCGGGAGGAGTACAGATACGCAGTATTTT	CASSVGLTSGRSTDTQYF
many	.	TRBJ2-1	TRBV10-3	TGTGCCATCTGGGCTGACGGAGGGAGCTCCTACAATGAGCAGTTCTTC	CAIWADGGSSYNEQFF
many	TRBD1	TRBJ1-1	TRBV12-3/TRBV12-4	TGTGCCAGCAGTGACAGGGGGAACACTGAAGCTTTCTTT	CASSDRGNTEAFF
.	.	TRBJ2-5	TRBV12-3/TRBV12-4	TGTGCCAGCAGTTTTAGGTTGCCAAATCAAGAGACCCAGTACTTC	CASSFRLPNQETQYF
few	.	TRBJ2-3	TRBV29-1	TGCAGCGTTGAAGGGCACCTTAGCACAGATACGCAGTATTTT	CSVEGHLSTDTQYF
few	.	TRBJ1-4	TRBV30	TGTGCCTTCACCCGAGACAGCCATAATGAAAAACTGTTTTTT	CAFTRDSHNEKLFF
few	.	TRBJ2-4	TRBV28	TGTGCCAGCAGTTCGGAGGCGGGCTTGGGAAACATTCAGTACTTC	CASSSEAGLGNIQYF
.	.	TRBJ1-1	TRBV11-2	TGTGCCAGCAGCGCCCGTGAAAACAGGTACACTGAAGCTTTCTTT	CASSARENRYTEAFF
many	.	TRBJ2-5	TRBV15	TGTGCCACCAGCAGAGATCCGGGGGACCTAGAGACCCAGTACTTC	CATSRDPGDLETQYF
.	.	TRBJ2-5	TRBV20-1	TGCAGTGCTGAGCTAACGGGAGTGGAGACCCAGTACTTC	CSAELTGVETQYF
.	TRBD2	TRBJ2-3	TRBV6-1	TGTGCCACCCGACTAGCGGGAGGGCCGGGAGATACGCAGTATTTT	CATRLAGGPGDTQYF
few	TRBD2	TRBJ2-7	TRBV7-9	TGTGCCAGCAGTTTCCTAGCGGGATCCTACGAGCAGTACTTC	CASSFLAGSYEQYF